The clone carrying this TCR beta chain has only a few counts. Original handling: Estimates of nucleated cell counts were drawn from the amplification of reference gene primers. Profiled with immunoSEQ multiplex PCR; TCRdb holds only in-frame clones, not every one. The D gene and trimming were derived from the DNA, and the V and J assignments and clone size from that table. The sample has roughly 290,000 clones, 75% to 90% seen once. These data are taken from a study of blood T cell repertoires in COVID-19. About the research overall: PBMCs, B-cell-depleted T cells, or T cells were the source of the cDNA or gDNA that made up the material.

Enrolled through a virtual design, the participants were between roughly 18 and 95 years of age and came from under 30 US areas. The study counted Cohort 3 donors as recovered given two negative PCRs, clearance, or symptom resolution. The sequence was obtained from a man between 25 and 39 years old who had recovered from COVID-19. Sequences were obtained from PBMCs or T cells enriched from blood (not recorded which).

CDR3 sequence reads: CASSLGTVPTAFF. CDR3 DNA: TGTGCCAGCAGCTTGGGGACAGTTCCTACTGCTTTCTTT. The V and J genes are TRBV5-6 and TRBJ1-1; a weak D match, TRBD1 (6 bases). Germline V gives CDR1 SGHDT, CDR2 YYEEEE. CDR3 length: 13 residues. Deletions cut 0 bases from V and 11 bases from J, with 14 bases between.